A selection of T cell receptor beta chains follows, all from one sample in a study of control samples from healthy donors and cancer patients. TCRdb keeps only in-frame clones here, not all; method: immunoSEQ multiplex PCR. The sample has under 300,000 clones, about four fifths seen once; the top ten hold more than 10%. The source material was PBMCs. Receptor source: a woman aged 55-70 years with lung cancer. Each CDR3 is given without its conserved first and last residue. Fields, in order: CDR3 protein, J gene, V gene.

ASSLVTTGTGDTEAF	TRBJ1-1	TRBV7-8
ASSLGQAMETQY	TRBJ2-5	TRBV5-1
ASNQGGGEQPQH	TRBJ1-5	TRBV6-5
ASGLVGYEKLF	TRBJ1-4	TRBV12-5
ATIRDRDYNEQF	TRBJ2-1	TRBV10-3
ASSLGSGRALLPDTQY	TRBJ2-3	TRBV11-2
ASSGTGGSMYGYT	TRBJ1-2	TRBV3-1/TRBV3-2
ASSLQGNYGYT	TRBJ1-2	TRBV7-9
ASSPWAGRNTEAF	TRBJ1-1	TRBV4-1
ASSQESRGREQF	TRBJ2-1	TRBV4-1
ASSLDSYGYT	TRBJ1-2	TRBV6-5
ASSKGLGPYEQY	TRBJ2-7	TRBV7-9
ASSLRTGGIQY	TRBJ2-4	TRBV6-5
ASSTTGSNQPQH	TRBJ1-5	TRBV23-1
AIRGVGDEQF	TRBJ2-1	TRBV10-3
ASSPETSNQPQH	TRBJ1-5	TRBV18
ASSFPAGTSDTGELF	TRBJ2-2	TRBV11-2
ASSIDREGAYNEQF	TRBJ2-1	TRBV19
ASSRGSLSGEQY	TRBJ2-7	TRBV14
ASSLDWVEATQY	TRBJ2-3	TRBV5-1
ASSVVPGAYEQY	TRBJ2-7	TRBV9
ASSRDRAYEQY	TRBJ2-7	TRBV5-1
ASSSTGGKPQH	TRBJ1-5	TRBV6-5
ASSATENTEAF	TRBJ1-1	TRBV27
ASIRRANTGELF	TRBJ2-2	TRBV5-8
ASSSWTSGRDNEQY	TRBJ2-7	TRBV27